These 4 T cell receptor beta chains were sequenced from one sample in a study of OX40 agonist ivuxolimab in advanced cancers. The repertoire was sequenced with immunoSEQ multiplex PCR; TCRdb's copy has only in-frame clones and lacks some. The sample contains about 21,000 clones, more than 75% of which appear only once. The starting material was CD4+ or CD8+ T cells sorted from blood, obtained in a trial of the OX40 agonist ivuxolimab. The receptors were sampled from an adult with an advanced solid tumor such as melanoma, head and neck, liver or kidney cancer.

The CDR3 protein is CASSFIGSNQPQHF. CDR3 DNA: TGTGCCAGCAGTTTCATAGGGAGCAATCAGCCCCAGCATTTT. The chain combines TRBV27 with TRBJ1-5; the D is unclear. Germline loops: CDR1 MNHEY, CDR2 SMNVEV (reference sequence). The CDR3 is 14 amino acids. V was clipped by 3 bases and J by 1 base, with 7 bases between them.

The chain employs TRBV10-2 and TRBJ2-7, with TRBD1 matching 7 bases. The CDR3 length is 11 residues. Germline-derived CDR1 and CDR2 are WSHSY and SAAADI. Unmatched junction bases numbered 1, after V lost 6 bases and J lost 5 bases. The CDR3 loop is CASRQGHEQYF. The CDR3 bases are TGCGCCAGCAGACAGGGGCACGAGCAGTACTTC.

The chain carries TRBV27 and TRBJ2-1; the match to TRBD1 covers 8 bases. J was trimmed by 6 bases and V by 2 bases; bases with no gene match: 9. From germline, CDR1 is MNHEY and CDR2 SMNVEV (reference sequence). The CDR3 consists of 16 residues. DNA for the CDR3: TGTGCCAGCAGTTTAGGGACAGGCAACCGCGGCAATGAGCAGTTCTTC. This sequence encodes CASSLGTGNRGNEQFF.

The chain combines TRBV7-9 with TRBJ1-1; D might be TRBD1 (6 bases). From germline, CDR1 is SEHNR and CDR2 FQNEAQ (reference sequence). V dropped 1 base and J dropped 1 base, with 10 bases sitting between them. The CDR3 has 15 amino acids. DNA of the CDR3: TGTGCCAGCAGCTTAGGTGGCAGGGGGAACACTGAAGCTTTCTTT. This translates into CASSLGGRGNTEAFF.